This T cell receptor (beta chain) was identified in a study of cytotoxic CD8 clonotypes in ibrutinib-treated CLL. About the study: Recorded responses included about 25 partial and 2 complete; following median around 73 months, roughly 15 stayed remitted and roughly twelve progressed.

Broader study findings: Clonality showed a rise at ibrutinib response that reversed toward baseline at progression. Clonality was higher at baseline than in age-matched healthy donors and tracked circulating CD8+ T-cell counts.

Trimming removed 8 bases at V and 2 bases at J, with 16 bases between. Germline V CDR1 and CDR2: MNHNS, SASEGT. The CDR3 is 14 residues long. Investigators sought sequencing depths of between 1 in 200,000 and 1 in 1 million T cells. TCRdb keeps only in-frame clones here, not all; method: immunoSEQ multiplex PCR. The sample lists about 140,000 clones, approximately 80% occurring once. As for this clone: The antigen is unknown.

This specimen consisted of PBMCs, obtained after 12 months of ibrutinib treatment. This sequence joins TRBV6-1 and TRBJ2-7, with a possible D match to TRBD2 (5 bases). This clonotype originated in a human donor with chronic lymphocytic leukemia. The CDR3 here is CASFNRVGTYEQYF. The CDR3 nucleotides are TGTGCCAGCTTTAATCGGGTCGGGACCTACGAGCAGTACTTC.